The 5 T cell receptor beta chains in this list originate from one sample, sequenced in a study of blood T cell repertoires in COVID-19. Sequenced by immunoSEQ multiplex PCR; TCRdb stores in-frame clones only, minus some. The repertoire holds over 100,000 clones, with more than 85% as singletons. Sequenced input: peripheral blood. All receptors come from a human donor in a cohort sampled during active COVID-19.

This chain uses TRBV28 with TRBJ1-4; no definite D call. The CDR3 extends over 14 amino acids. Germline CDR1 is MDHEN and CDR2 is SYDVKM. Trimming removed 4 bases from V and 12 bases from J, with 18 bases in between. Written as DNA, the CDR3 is TGTGCCAGCAGTTCGGGAGACAAGTTGGTTGAACTGTTTTTT. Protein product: CASSSGDKLVELFF.

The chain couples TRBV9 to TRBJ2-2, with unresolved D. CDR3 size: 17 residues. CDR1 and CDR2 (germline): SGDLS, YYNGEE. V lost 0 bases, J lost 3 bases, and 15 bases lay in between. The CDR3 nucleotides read TGTGCCAGCAGCGTAGGACCCCAGGTTCTACACACCGGGGAGCTGTTTTTT. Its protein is CASSVGPQVLHTGELFF.

CDR3 amino acids: CASSPRTGGAYNEQFF. CDR3 nucleotide sequence: TGTGCCAGCAGCCCCAGAACCGGGGGGGCCTACAATGAGCAGTTCTTC. The rearrangement uses TRBV9 and TRBJ2-1; 8 bases match TRBD2. CDR1 SGDLS and CDR2 YYNGEE come from the germline V gene. The V segment lost 4 bases and the J segment 2 bases; nucleotides outside the gene matches: 8. This CDR3 spans 16 amino acids.

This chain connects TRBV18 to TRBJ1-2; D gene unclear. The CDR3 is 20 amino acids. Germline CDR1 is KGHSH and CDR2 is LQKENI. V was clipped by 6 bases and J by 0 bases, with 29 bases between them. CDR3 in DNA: TGTGCCAGCTCCCCCCGGCTTCTCCTCAACGGCGGAGATTCTAACTATGGCTACACCTTC. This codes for CASSPRLLLNGGDSNYGYTF.

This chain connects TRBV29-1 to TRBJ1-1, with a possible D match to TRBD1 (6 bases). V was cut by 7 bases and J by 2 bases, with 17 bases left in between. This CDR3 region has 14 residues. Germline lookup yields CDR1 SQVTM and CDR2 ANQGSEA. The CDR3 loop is CSAAGTNTNTEAFF. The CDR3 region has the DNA TGCAGCGCCGCCGGGACAAATACTAACACTGAAGCTTTCTTT.